Ten or more counts support the clone carrying this T cell receptor (beta chain). What it binds is not known. Trimming shortened V by 0 bases and J by 8 bases, and 6 bases separated the two germline ends. The germline CDR1 and CDR2 sequences are KGHDR and SFDVKD. CDR3 length: 12 amino acids. This sample is drawn from a study of CD8 T cells in ankylosing spondylitis. Study results and limitations: As for the disease-linked clones, they showed a CD8+ phenotype and occurred at relatively low frequencies in peripheral blood. A TCR beta motif of 7 or 8 highly homologous variants appeared characteristic of ankylosing spondylitis blood.

One entry per CDR3 protein results from TCRdb running MiXCR on the 5' RACE reads. The sample carries fewer than 550,000 distinct CDR3 sequences, roughly 5.3% recorded once. The chain couples TRBV24-1 to TRBJ1-2; D is unresolved. The clonotype comes from a male donor with ankylosing spondylitis. Sequenced material: blood, either unsorted or a sorted T cell fraction (not recorded which). CDR3 sequence: CATSDLYNGYTF. In DNA, the CDR3 is TGTGCCACCAGTGATTTGTATAACGGCTACACCTTC.